This T cell receptor (beta chain) was documented in a study of PD-1 blockade in classical Hodgkin lymphoma. Only in-frame clones appear in the TCRdb table, and some are missing; sequencing was by immunoSEQ multiplex PCR. This sample has over 10,000 clones, with about four fifths found just once. All patients experienced relapse after autologous stem cell transplantation, and brentuximab vedotin exposure was variable. Under best response, outcomes were complete response, partial response or progressive disease. This clone has only one observation. This CDR3 is 13 amino acids long. The germline gives CDR1 LNHNV, CDR2 YYDKDF (reference sequence). The V end lost 1 base, the J end lost 8 bases, and 6 bases lay between the germline ends.

The source of this sequence is a human donor with classical Hodgkin lymphoma. The chain has TRBV15 and TRBJ1-6; D gene ambiguous. Sequencing was performed on peripheral blood mononuclear cells (PBMCs), taken at baseline. The CDR3 protein is CATSRGGYSPLHF. CDR3 in DNA: TGTGCCACCAGCAGAGGCGGATATTCACCCCTCCACTTT.